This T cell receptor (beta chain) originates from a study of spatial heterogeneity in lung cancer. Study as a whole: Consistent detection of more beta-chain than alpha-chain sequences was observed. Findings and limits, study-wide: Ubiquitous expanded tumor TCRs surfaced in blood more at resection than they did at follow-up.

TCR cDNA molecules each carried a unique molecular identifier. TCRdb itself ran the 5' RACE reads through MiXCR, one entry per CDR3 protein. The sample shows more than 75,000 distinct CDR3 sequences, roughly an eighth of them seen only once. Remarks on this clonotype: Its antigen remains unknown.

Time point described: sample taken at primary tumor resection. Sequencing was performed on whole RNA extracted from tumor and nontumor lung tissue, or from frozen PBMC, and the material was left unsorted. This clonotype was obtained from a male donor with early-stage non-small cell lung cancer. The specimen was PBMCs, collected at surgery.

CDR3 region: CASSINPGPGYTF. CDR3 DNA: TGTGCCAGTAGTATTAATCCCGGACCTGGCTACACCTTC. The gene calls are TRBV19 and TRBJ1-2; D gene uncertain. The CDR3 consists of 13 residues. Per germline, CDR1 LNHDA and CDR2 SQIVND (reference sequence). Trimming cost V 3 bases and J 7 bases, with 12 bases left between them. Drawing the rest from reference TRBV19 and TRBJ1-2, the complete variable domain is DGGITQSPKYLFRKEGQNVTLSCEQNLNHDAMYWYRQDPGQGLRLIYYSQIVNDFQKGDIAEGYSVSREKKESFPLTVTSAQKNPTAFYLCASSINPGPGYTFGSGTRLTVV.